This T cell receptor beta chain was sequenced during a study of blood T cell repertoires in COVID-19. The data were produced by immunoSEQ multiplex PCR, yet TCRdb's version contains in-frame clones alone and is incomplete. The sample holds 90,000 to 150,000 clones, about 84% seen once. CDR1 SEHNR and CDR2 FQNEAQ come from the germline V gene (reference sequence). Deletions cut 4 bases from V and 7 bases from J, with 13 bases between. The CDR3 is made up of 14 amino acids. V and J are TRBV7-9 and TRBJ1-4, with D maybe TRBD1 (5 bases). This TCR came from a man aged 55 to 70 with acute or convalescent COVID-19. The sequenced sample consisted of peripheral blood. The CDR3 region has the DNA TGTGCCAGCAGCTCAGACGGGGGGACTGAAAAACTGTTTTTT. Protein product: CASSSDGGTEKLFF.